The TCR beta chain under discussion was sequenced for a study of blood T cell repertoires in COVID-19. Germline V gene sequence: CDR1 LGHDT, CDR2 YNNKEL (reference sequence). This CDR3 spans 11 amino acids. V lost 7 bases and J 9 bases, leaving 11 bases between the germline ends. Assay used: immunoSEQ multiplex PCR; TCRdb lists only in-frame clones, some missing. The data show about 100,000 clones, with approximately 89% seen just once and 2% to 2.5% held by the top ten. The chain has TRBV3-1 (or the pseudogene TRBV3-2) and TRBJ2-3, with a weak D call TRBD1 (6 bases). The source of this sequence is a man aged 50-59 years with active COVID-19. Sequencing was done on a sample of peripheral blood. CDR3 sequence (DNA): TGTGCCAGCACCACAGGGCGAACGCAGTATTTT. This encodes CASTTGRTQYF.